Below are 8 T cell receptor beta chains sequenced from a single sample in a study of blood T cell repertoires in COVID-19. Here immunoSEQ multiplex PCR was the method, and the copy in TCRdb shows in-frame clones only, minus some. The sample holds approximately 150,000 clones, 75% to 90% seen once. Sample: peripheral blood. The receptors stem from a man older than 75 with acute or convalescent COVID-19.

The chain links TRBV3-1 (or the pseudogene TRBV3-2) to TRBJ1-6; D call uncertain. Germline CDR1 reads LGHDT; CDR2 reads YNNKEL (reference sequence). CDR3 length equals 14 residues. Trimming stripped 0 bases from V and 9 bases from J, with 9 bases between. The CDR3 is CASSQDSAGSPLHF. The CDR3 bases are TGTGCCAGCAGCCAAGACTCGGCGGGTTCACCCCTCCACTTT.

V and J are TRBV5-1 and TRBJ1-3; possibly TRBD1 for D (6 bases). The length of the CDR3 is 15 residues. Germline loops: CDR1 SGHRS, CDR2 YFSETQ. V shed 4 bases and J shed 0 bases, with 11 bases lying between them. The CDR3 loop is CASSRTGSSGNTIYF. DNA of the CDR3: TGCGCCAGCAGCCGCACAGGGTCCTCTGGAAACACCATATATTTT.

The chain is built from TRBV28 and TRBJ2-4; TRBD2 is a possible D gene (6 bases). Germline assignment: CDR1 MDHEN and CDR2 SYDVKM. The V and J ends lost 6 bases and 0 bases respectively, with 12 bases between them. CDR3 length: 15 residues. The CDR3 loop is CASSPGTQAKNIQYF. DNA of the CDR3: TGTGCCAGCAGCCCCGGGACTCAAGCCAAAAACATTCAGTACTTC. Complete variable domain (other parts from reference TRBV28 and TRBJ2-4): DVKVTQSSRYLVKRTGEKVFLECVQDMDHENMFWYRQDPGLGLRLIYFSYDVKMKEKGDIPEGYSVSREKKERFSLILESASTNQTSMYLCASSPGTQAKNIQYFGAGTRLSVL.

J is TRBJ1-1 and V is TRBV13; D gene unclear. CDR1 is PRHDT and CDR2 is FYEKMQ in the germline V gene (reference sequence). The V gene lost 3 bases and the J gene lost 5 bases, with 16 bases spanning the gap. This CDR3 comprises 15 residues. DNA for the CDR3: TGTGCCAGCAGCTTCCGGGCCCTAGGGAGGACTGAAGCTTTCTTT. Its protein product is CASSFRALGRTEAFF.

V and J are TRBV5-4 and TRBJ1-1, with a possible D match to TRBD1 (6 bases). The V and J ends lost 6 bases and 0 bases respectively, with 9 bases between them. The V gene's germline CDR1 is SGHNT and CDR2 YYREEE (reference sequence). The CDR3 totals 13 residues. The CDR3 DNA follows: TGTGCCAGCACCGGACAGTTGAACACTGAAGCTTTCTTT. Protein product: CASTGQLNTEAFF.

V is TRBV19 and J is TRBJ2-7; D possibly corresponds to TRBD2 (6 bases). Germline CDR1 LNHDA, CDR2 SQIVND (reference sequence). V was pared by 8 bases and J by 4 bases, with 15 bases between. This CDR3 region has 13 residues. Written as DNA, the CDR3 is TGTGCCAGTGGAACGGGGGTCGGATACGAGCAGTACTTC. It encodes CASGTGVGYEQYF.

CDR3 protein: CASSGQGGEYEKLFF. The CDR3 DNA reads TGTGCCAGCAGCGGACAGGGGGGAGAGTATGAAAAACTGTTTTTT. The J gene is TRBJ1-4, the V gene TRBV7-9; the match to TRBD1 covers 10 bases. CDR1 is SEHNR and CDR2 is FQNEAQ in the germline V gene (reference sequence). CDR3 length equals 15 residues. Trimming removed 5 bases from V and 6 bases from J; junction bases left unmatched: 6.

This chain links TRBV5-5 with TRBJ1-1, with TRBD1 matching over 7 bases. J lost 1 base, V lost 1 base, and 1 base had no gene match. This CDR3 has 14 residues. Germline V gene data show CDR1 as SGHKS and CDR2 as YYEKEE (reference sequence). The CDR3 DNA reads TGTGCCAGCAGCTTGTGGACAGGGAACACTGAAGCTTTCTTT. It codes for CASSLWTGNTEAFF.